These 27 T cell receptor beta chains originate from one sample sequenced in a study of T cell responses to AZD1222 COVID-19 vaccine. Some clones are missing from TCRdb's copy, which holds only in-frame ones; the method was immunoSEQ multiplex PCR. Among about 160,000 clones listed, around nine tenths were seen once. This specimen consisted of peripheral blood, obtained on day 0 of AZD1222 vaccination. These receptors all stem from an adult in good health.

As DNA, the CDR3 is TGTGCCAGCAGCTTAGTGGCGGGTAACTATGGCTACACCTTC. This codes for CASSLVAGNYGYTF. V usage is TRBV7-9 and J usage is TRBJ1-2; D gene uncertain. Germline V lookup: CDR1 SEHNR, CDR2 FQNEAQ (reference sequence). V was clipped by 1 base and J by 1 base, with 7 bases between them. The CDR3 has 14 residues.

This chain uses TRBV7-9 with TRBJ2-7; D possibly corresponds to TRBD1 (7 bases). The CDR3 totals 15 residues. Germline V gene sequence: CDR1 SEHNR, CDR2 FQNEAQ (reference sequence). Trimming shortened V by 5 bases and J by 1 base, and 15 bases separated the two germline ends. Here the CDR3 reads CASSPAGQWSYEQYF. CDR3 nucleotides: TGTGCCAGCAGCCCGGCGGGACAGTGGTCCTACGAGCAGTACTTC.

CDR3 bases: TGTGCCAGCAGCAAGCCCCAGGAGAAGACATCCTTCTGGGATACGCAGTATTTT. Its translation: CASSKPQEKTSFWDTQYF. This chain joins TRBV21-1 and TRBJ2-3. TRBV21-1 is a documented pseudogene. This CDR3 contains 18 residues.

The genes are TRBV5-1 and TRBJ2-1; 10 positions match TRBD2. The CDR3 has 15 amino acids. Germline V gene data show CDR1 as SGHRS and CDR2 as YFSETQ. V lost 3 bases, J lost 7 bases, and 7 bases stayed unmatched. Written as DNA, the CDR3 is TGCGCCAGCAGCTCCCTAGCGGGAGCTCGGAATGAGCAGTTCTTC. Its protein is CASSSLAGARNEQFF.

The gene calls are TRBV7-2 and TRBJ1-3, with a weak D call TRBD1 (6 bases). The V gene's germline CDR1 is SGHTA and CDR2 FQGNSA. This CDR3 has 14 residues. Trimming took 5 bases from V and 4 from J, leaving 12 bases between them. The CDR3 region is CASSKGGNGNTIYF. The DNA for the CDR3 is TGTGCCAGCAGCAAGGGGGGGAACGGAAACACCATATATTTT.

The chain links TRBV7-9 to TRBJ1-6; D is undetermined. Deletions cut 4 bases from V and 3 bases from J, with 7 bases between. In germline, CDR1 is SEHNR, CDR2 FQNEAQ (reference sequence). This CDR3 spans 14 amino acids. In DNA, the CDR3 is TGTGCCAGCAGCTCCAACAGCTATAATTCACCCCTCCACTTT. Its translation: CASSSNSYNSPLHF.

This rearrangement joins TRBV19 to TRBJ2-1; D may be TRBD2 (5 bases). Germline CDR1 LNHDA, CDR2 SQIVND (reference sequence). The germline V and J ends were trimmed by 2 bases and 4 bases, with 12 bases remaining between them. The CDR3 is 15 amino acids. The CDR3 spells CASSISGSGYNEQFF. CDR3 sequence (DNA): TGTGCCAGTAGTATATCGGGGTCTGGGTACAATGAGCAGTTCTTC.

This clone has only a few counts. The chain couples TRBV6-5 to TRBJ1-5; 8 bases fit TRBD1. Germline CDR1 reads MNHEY; CDR2 reads SVGAGI. J lost 3 bases, V lost 7 bases, and 5 bases had no gene match. CDR3 length: 14 amino acids. DNA for the CDR3: TGTGCCAGCACGAGGACAGGGCCCAATCAGCCCCAGCATTTT. This sequence encodes CASTRTGPNQPQHF.

A remark on this clone: The sample holds other DNA sequences that translate to the same CDR3. The CDR3: CASSLVAYEQYF. DNA for the CDR3: TGTGCCAGCAGTTTGGTCGCCTACGAGCAGTACTTC. The V and J genes are TRBV12-3 or TRBV12-4 and TRBJ2-7; D gene ambiguous. Trimming left V 3 bases short and J 2 bases short, with 5 bases between. The CDR3 runs 12 residues.

This chain uses TRBV28 with TRBJ2-3, with unresolved D. CDR3 size: 16 residues. Germline V gives CDR1 MDHEN, CDR2 SYDVKM. Trimming pared 1 base from V and 1 base from J, leaving 12 bases between. This CDR3 reads CASSLSVGGGTDTQYF. DNA of the CDR3: TGTGCCAGCAGTTTATCAGTCGGTGGAGGCACAGATACGCAGTATTTT.

The chain uses TRBV28 and TRBJ2-2; D gene uncertain. The CDR3 has 18 amino acids. Trimming took off 3 bases at V and 1 base at J, with 18 bases between the two ends. Germline CDR1 is MDHEN and CDR2 is SYDVKM. Here the CDR3 DNA reads TGTGCCAGCAGTTTTTTAGTGTTGAGCAGAAGGAACACCGGGGAGCTGTTTTTT. Translation gives CASSFLVLSRRNTGELFF.

This chain uses TRBV11-3 with TRBJ1-6, with D uncertain. CDR1 and CDR2 (germline): SGHNT, YENEEA. The CDR3 covers 13 residues. The ends were cut back, 1 base at V and 10 bases at J, with 8 bases in the middle. The CDR3 is CASSLGSGSPLHF. For the CDR3, the DNA is TGTGCCAGCAGCTTAGGTAGTGGCTCACCCCTCCACTTT.

This chain joins TRBV5-4 and TRBJ1-4; D is unresolved. Germline V CDR1 and CDR2: SGHNT, YYREEE (reference sequence). This CDR3 region has 14 residues. The V and J ends lost 4 bases and 6 bases respectively, with 13 bases between them. The CDR3 region is CASSEQIGDEKLFF. CDR3 sequence (DNA): TGTGCCAGCAGCGAACAAATTGGTGATGAAAAACTGTTTTTT.

The gene calls are TRBV2 and TRBJ2-1; D might be TRBD2 (6 bases). The CDR3 contains 15 residues. Trimming removed 1 base from V and 12 bases from J, with 19 bases in between. Germline V gives CDR1 SNHLY, CDR2 FYNNEI. The DNA of the CDR3 is TGTGCCAGCAGTGAAGAGGGTATGGGGGGTGATTCGCAGTTCTTC. Residues: CASSEEGMGGDSQFF.

Only a few counts were recorded for this clone. This chain links TRBV28 with TRBJ1-1, with D uncertain. This CDR3 has 13 amino acids. The germline gives CDR1 MDHEN, CDR2 SYDVKM. The germline V and J ends were trimmed by 7 bases and 6 bases, with 15 bases remaining between them. The CDR3 spells CASTLLGEAEAFF. CDR3 sequence (DNA): TGTGCCAGCACCCTCCTAGGAGAGGCTGAAGCTTTCTTT.

This clone was counted only a few times. The rearrangement joins TRBV4-2 to TRBJ1-1; D not resolved. V was trimmed by 0 bases and J by 4 bases, leaving 12 bases between them. The CDR3 covers 15 residues. The germline CDR1 and CDR2 sequences are LGHNA and YNFKEQ. This CDR3 reads CASSQDRATSTEAFF. CDR3 nucleotides: TGTGCCAGCAGCCAAGATCGTGCTACCAGCACTGAAGCTTTCTTT.

The chain has TRBV28 and TRBJ1-4; tentatively, D is TRBD1 (6 bases). V was clipped by 11 bases and J by 5 bases, with 21 bases between them. The CDR3 is 15 residues long. Germline-derived CDR1 and CDR2 are MDHEN and SYDVKM. The CDR3 protein is CAGTMIGTSNEKLFF. CDR3 sequence (DNA): TGTGCCGGCACTATGATCGGGACAAGCAATGAAAAACTGTTTTTT.

The V call is TRBV2, the J call TRBJ2-5, with a tentative D call TRBD1 (6 bases). Germline CDR1 is SNHLY and CDR2 is FYNNEI. The CDR3 runs to 13 residues. The V end was cut by 6 bases, the J end by 3 bases, with 11 bases between. The CDR3 reads CASSPTGEETQYF. In DNA, the CDR3 is TGTGCCAGCAGCCCGACAGGAGAAGAGACCCAGTACTTC.

V usage is TRBV28 and J usage is TRBJ1-5; D remains ambiguous. V was pared by 8 bases and J by 7 bases, with 12 bases between. CDR3 size: 12 residues. CDR1 is MDHEN and CDR2 is SYDVKM in the germline V gene. CDR3 DNA: TGTGCCAGCTCACGACTAGGACAGCCCCAGCATTTT. It encodes CASSRLGQPQHF.

The sample holds one count of this clone. This rearrangement joins TRBV29-1 to TRBJ1-2; TRBD1 is a possible D gene (5 bases). Trimming shortened V by 7 bases and J by 1 base, and 13 bases separated the two germline ends. CDR1 and CDR2 (germline): SQVTM, ANQGSEA. The CDR3 is made up of 13 amino acids. The DNA of the CDR3 is TGCAGCGGGGGGGTCGGCGTTAACTATGGCTACACCTTC. Translating it yields CSGGVGVNYGYTF. The full variable domain, with the rest looked up from reference TRBV29-1 and TRBJ1-2, is SAVISQKPSRDICQRGTSLTIQCQVDSQVTMMFWYRQQPGQSLTLIATANQGSEATYESGFVIDKFPISRPNLTFSTLTVSNMSPEDSSIYLCSGGVGVNYGYTFGSGTRLTVV.

In its sample, this clone ranks as medium-sized. This rearrangement joins TRBV27 to TRBJ2-5; D is possibly TRBD2 (6 bases). Trimming left V 4 bases short and J 4 bases short, with 16 bases between. The CDR3 is 15 residues long. Germline V gene lookup returns CDR1 MNHEY and CDR2 SMNVEV (reference sequence). The CDR3 protein is CASSSGGGYGETQYF. CDR3 DNA sequence: TGTGCCAGCAGTTCCGGGGGAGGTTACGGAGAGACCCAGTACTTC.

The rearrangement uses TRBV4-3 and TRBJ2-7, with 9 bases identical to TRBD2. The V gene end was trimmed by 1 base and the J gene end by 2 bases; junction bases not matched to a gene: 3. The CDR3 contains 15 residues. CDR1 and CDR2 (germline): LGHNA, YSLEER. This chain's CDR3 is CASSQALAGPYEQYF. As DNA, the CDR3 is TGCGCCAGCAGCCAAGCCCTAGCGGGACCCTACGAGCAGTACTTC.

The chain is built from TRBV5-1 and TRBJ2-7; maybe TRBD2 (5 bases). From germline, CDR1 is SGHRS and CDR2 YFSETQ. V shed 4 bases and J shed 5 bases, with 16 bases lying between them. The CDR3 is 14 amino acids. CDR3 bases: TGCGCCAGCAGCGCCCTGACTGGAGGCCACGAGCAGTACTTC. Translation: CASSALTGGHEQYF.

The rearrangement uses TRBV11-3 and TRBJ1-1; D remains unclear. The CDR3 is made up of 13 amino acids. Trimming cost V 0 bases and J 5 bases, with 7 bases left between them. Looked up from germline, CDR1 is SGHNT and CDR2 is YENEEA. The DNA for the CDR3 is TGTGCCAGCAGCTTAGATGCATCTACTGAAGCTTTCTTT. It yields the protein CASSLDASTEAFF.

V gene TRBV28 combines with J gene TRBJ1-5; D ambiguous. V shed 6 bases and J shed 4 bases, with 10 bases lying between them. The germline gives CDR1 MDHEN, CDR2 SYDVKM. There are 13 residues in the CDR3. This CDR3 is CASRELGNQPQHF. The CDR3 DNA reads TGTGCCAGCAGAGAGTTAGGTAATCAGCCCCAGCATTTT.

This clone has just one count. The chain has TRBV10-2 and TRBJ1-4, with 7 bases aligning to TRBD1. The germline gives CDR1 WSHSY, CDR2 SAAADI. This CDR3 contains 14 residues. V was pared by 5 bases and J by 8 bases, with 8 bases of the junction left unmatched. The CDR3 spells CASSQTGFGEKLFF. The CDR3 bases are TGCGCCAGCAGTCAGACAGGGTTTGGGGAAAAACTGTTTTTT.

The chain combines TRBV11-2 with TRBJ2-1, with D perhaps TRBD2 (5 bases). Trimming removed 4 bases from V and 9 bases from J, with 7 bases in between. The CDR3 has 11 amino acids. From germline, CDR1 is SGHAT and CDR2 FQNNGV. CDR3 amino acids: CASSWTREQFF. Written as DNA, the CDR3 is TGTGCCAGCAGCTGGACTCGTGAGCAGTTCTTC.